Given below is one TCR beta chain in context. It has no known antigen specificity. Base quality data are lacking; no much larger clone is found one base away. The CDR3 contains 14 residues, cysteine and phenylalanine counted. Only the CDR3 portion is preserved as DNA: 42 bases, with reading frame beginning at the first base. For CDR1 and CDR2, the germline V gene lists SGHTA and FQGNSA. V loses 5 bases, J loses 5 bases, and the germline ends lie 15 bases apart. This sample stems from a study of T cell repertoires in cytomegalovirus infection (dated by TCRdb to the late 2010s). Looking at the study overall: Recently identified HLA-C-restricted CMV epitopes, whose presentation resists viral immunomodulation, were targeted by peptide stimulations together with well-studied HLA-B-restricted epitopes. Donor HLA type was relevant to the analysis, because carriage of CMV infection together with the matching HLA type was indicated by public TCR beta signatures. Paper-wide results and their limitations: In the ex vivo response, HLA-C-restricted CMV-specific TCR beta clonotypes were dominant, and in two of eight donors the single most frequent clonotype came from this HLA-C-restricted group. Carriers of CMV infection plus the relevant HLA type were discriminated by the cumulative frequency of public TCR beta family members in the study cohort and in an independent roughly 370-donor cohort.

What this sample's treatment or condition label stands for: in vitro stimulation with specific CMV peptide epitopes to enrich CMV-specific T cells. TCRdb lists the instrument as Illumina HiSeq 1500. TCRdb itself trimmed the public reads at Q25 with fastp, ran MiXCR and retained productive beta chains. Rows merge per CDR3 protein into single entries with the most common DNA and genes. The sample table shows roughly 500,000 distinct CDR3 sequences, and roughly 43% are seen once. The biggest ten clones account for about two fifths of the sample. The chain employs TRBV7-2 and TRBJ2-5; the D gene is possibly TRBD1 or TRBD2, each agreeing over 6 bases. The specimen comprised cultured PBMCs, sampled from culture after CMV antigen stimulation. The clonotype originates from a human donor in good health (CMV status not recorded). Some clones in this sample may be carry-over from other donors' samples. The sequence in DNA is TGTGCCAGCAGCGATAAGGGGGGCCGTGAGACCCAGTACTTC. It codes for CASSDKGGRETQYF.